This passage covers 28 T cell receptor beta chains from one sample sequenced in a study of T cells in Graves' hyperthyroidism and ophthalmopathy. TCR beta CDR3 regions were amplified from RNA. A first-round RT-PCR of the TCR CDR3 used the HTBI primer set. TCRdb redid the calling of the multiplex PCR reads with MiXCR, one entry per CDR3 protein. The sample records hundreds of thousands of distinct CDR3 sequences, roughly a quarter being singletons. What was sequenced was blood. The receptors derive from a woman under 40 with Graves' ophthalmopathy.

The sample holds many counts of this clonotype. The V and J genes are TRBV6-1 and TRBJ1-6; 9 nucleotides line up with TRBD1. Losses at the gene ends were 6 bases for V and 9 bases for J; bases not matched to a gene: 6. The germline CDR1 and CDR2 sequences are MNHNS and SASEGT. This CDR3 region has 14 residues. This CDR3 reads CASRQQGAVSPLHF. In DNA form, the CDR3 reads TGTGCCAGCAGACAACAGGGGGCCGTTTCACCCCTCCACTTT.

This clonotype was counted at least ten times. The rearrangement uses TRBV6-1 and TRBJ1-1; D not certain. Per the germline V gene, CDR1 is MNHNS and CDR2 is SASEGT. This CDR3 is built from 13 residues. V lost 7 bases to trimming and J lost 5 bases, with 14 bases between them. The CDR3 coding sequence is TGTGCCAGCACTGACGGAGCTTTTACTGAAGCTTTCTTT. This encodes CASTDGAFTEAFF.

In this sample, this clonotype turned up a few times. The chain uses TRBV7-8 and TRBJ2-7; 8 bases map to TRBD2. This CDR3 region has 15 residues. The V gene end was trimmed by 5 bases and the J gene end by 2 bases; junction bases not matched to a gene: 8. The V gene's germline CDR1 is SGHVS and CDR2 FQNEAQ. The CDR3 reads CASSPLFGRAYEQYF. CDR3 in DNA: TGTGCCAGCAGCCCGCTCTTCGGGAGGGCCTACGAGCAGTACTTC.

This clonotype has a count of ten or more. The chain carries TRBV6-5 and TRBJ2-5, with D possibly matching TRBD1 (6 bases). There are 15 residues in the CDR3. The ends were cut back, 2 bases at V and 2 bases at J, with 12 bases in the middle. Germline CDR1 MNHEY, CDR2 SVGAGI. The CDR3 loop reads CASSYRQGKQETQYF. CDR3 DNA: TGTGCCAGCAGTTACCGGCAGGGGAAACAAGAGACCCAGTACTTC.

The chain combines TRBV6-1 with TRBJ1-1; D is uncertain. The V gene's germline CDR1 is MNHNS and CDR2 SASEGT. The CDR3 length is 15 residues. Trimming removed 2 bases from V and 0 bases from J, with 10 bases in between. The CDR3 loop reads CASSEKAVVNTEAFF. CDR3 bases: TGTGCCAGCAGTGAAAAGGCGGTCGTGAACACTGAAGCTTTCTTT.

In its sample, this clonotype was seen many times. CDR3 coding DNA: TGTGCCAGCAGTTTTACCGTTACCTACGAGCAGTACTTC. This codes for CASSFTVTYEQYF. V gene TRBV4-2 combines with J gene TRBJ2-7, with no clear D. The CDR3 sequence is 13 residues long. V was shortened by 6 bases and J by 2 bases, with 11 bases between the two germline ends. The germline V gene encodes CDR1 LGHNA and CDR2 YNFKEQ.

This clonotype was seen more than once but under ten times. The chain employs TRBV12-3 or TRBV12-4 and TRBJ2-7; TRBD2 agrees at 8 bases. The V gene end was trimmed by 3 bases and the J gene end by 3 bases; junction bases not matched to a gene: 4. The CDR3 is 14 amino acids. The CDR3 DNA reads as TGTGCCAGCAGTTTGACTAGCGCCCGCTACGAGCAGTACTTC. Its translation is CASSLTSARYEQYF.

V is TRBV28 and J is TRBJ2-7; 14 bases agree with TRBD2. With V trimmed by 4 bases and J by 4 bases, 6 bases remained unmatched. The germline CDR1 and CDR2 sequences are MDHEN and SYDVKM. The CDR3 consists of 16 residues. CDR3 nucleotide sequence: TGTGCCAGCAGTTACTCGGGACTAGCGGGGGTTTACGAGCAGTACTTC. The encoded protein is CASSYSGLAGVYEQYF.

This clonotype showed up many times. V gene TRBV30 combines with J gene TRBJ1-1; D not certain. The germline gives CDR1 GTSNPN, CDR2 SVGIG (reference sequence). CDR3 length: 11 residues. V was clipped by 5 bases and J by 0 bases, with 4 bases between them. The CDR3 loop is CAWGLNTEAFF. The CDR3, as DNA: TGTGCCTGGGGGTTGAACACTGAAGCTTTCTTT.

Concerning this clonotype: Being one base from a much bigger clone, this may be a read error. The chain employs TRBV7-2 and TRBJ2-7, with 8 bases matching TRBD1. Germline-derived CDR1 and CDR2 are SGHTA and FQGNSA. The J segment lost 4 bases and the V segment lost 3 bases, leaving 8 bases of the junction unmatched. This CDR3 has 15 residues. This CDR3 is CASSFGQGGGYEQYV. The CDR3 nucleotides are TGTGCCAGCAGCTTCGGACAGGGTGGGGGGTACGAGCAGTACGTC.

The gene calls are TRBV2 and TRBJ2-5; weak D call: TRBD1 (5 bases). V gave up 2 bases and J gave up 2 bases, with 12 bases separating them. CDR3 size: 15 residues. Germline V CDR1 and CDR2: SNHLY, FYNNEI. The CDR3 bases are TGTGCCAGCAGTGAATTAGGACAAAATCAAGAGACCCAGTACTTC. The encoded protein is CASSELGQNQETQYF.

The table lists this clonotype with a count of one. The chain carries TRBV19 and TRBJ1-1; D not resolved. Trimming took 5 bases from V and 7 from J, leaving 14 bases between them. Germline V lookup: CDR1 LNHDA, CDR2 SQIVND (reference sequence). The CDR3 extends over 13 amino acids. CDR3 nucleotides: TGTGCCAGTAGTCCTAGGACGTTTGGTGAAGCTTTCTTT. Translating gives CASSPRTFGEAFF.

The rearrangement joins TRBV6-2 or TRBV6-3 to TRBJ1-5; D remains unclear. The germline V gene has CDR1 MNHEY and CDR2 SVGEGT. The CDR3 consists of 13 residues. V was shortened by 6 bases and J by 7 bases, with 13 bases between the two germline ends. The CDR3 is CASSNGPAQPQHF. The CDR3 DNA reads as TGTGCCAGCAGCAACGGACCTGCACAGCCCCAGCATTTT.

In its sample, this clonotype was seen many times. The gene calls are TRBV12-3 or TRBV12-4 and TRBJ1-1, with 11 bases identical to TRBD1. This CDR3 has 13 residues. The V gene end was trimmed by 6 bases and the J gene end by 5 bases; junction bases not matched to a gene: 2. CDR3 in DNA: TGTGCCAGCAGAGGACAGGGGGCAACTGAAGCTTTCTTT. It specifies CASRGQGATEAFF.

The rearrangement uses TRBV28 and TRBJ2-5; 9 nucleotides agree with TRBD2. Germline CDR1 and CDR2: MDHEN and SYDVKM. J lost 5 bases, V lost 7 bases, and 11 bases had no gene match. The CDR3 sequence is 15 residues long. The CDR3 bases are TGTGCCAGCACCTCCCCGGCGGGAGGGGGGGAGACCCAGTACTTC. The encoded protein is CASTSPAGGGETQYF.

The rearrangement uses TRBV27 and TRBJ1-1; maybe TRBD1 (5 bases). This CDR3 spans 14 amino acids. V gave up 6 bases and J gave up 3 bases, with 14 bases separating them. Per the germline V gene, CDR1 is MNHEY and CDR2 is SMNVEV (reference sequence). This CDR3 is CASRTAIKHTEAFF. The CDR3 nucleotides are TGTGCCAGCAGGACAGCGATAAAACACACTGAAGCTTTCTTT.

V is TRBV12-3 or TRBV12-4 and J is TRBJ2-2; D not resolved. CDR3 length equals 13 residues. Between the trimmed V and J ends, which lost 3 bases and 6 bases, there was a span of 8 bases. The chain's CDR3 is CASSLWAAGELFF. CDR3 DNA: TGTGCCAGCAGTTTGTGGGCCGCCGGGGAGCTGTTTTTT.

This clonotype was observed a handful of times. This sequence joins TRBV6-4 and TRBJ1-1; TRBD1 might be the D (5 bases). The CDR3 loop spans 14 amino acids. Germline V lookup: CDR1 MRHNA, CDR2 SNTAGT. V lost 0 bases, J lost 11 bases, and 16 bases lay in between. CDR3: CASSDSAYQGRAFF. CDR3 sequence (DNA): TGTGCCAGCAGTGACTCGGCTTATCAGGGTCGGGCTTTCTTT.

In the case of this clonotype: One end of the junction varies from germline; a read error may be responsible. V is TRBV12-3 or TRBV12-4 and J is TRBJ2-5, with TRBD1 identical over 7 bases. CDR3 length: 14 residues. In DNA, the CDR3 is TGTGCCAGCAGTTTCGGGACAGTACAAGATACCCAGTACTTC. It yields the protein CASSFGTVQDTQYF.

In its sample, this clonotype was seen a few times. The V and J genes are TRBV11-1 and TRBJ2-6; 9 bases map to TRBD1. With 5 bases clipped from V and 0 bases from J, the junction kept 11 bases outside the gene matches. The CDR3 spans 19 residues. Germline V gives CDR1 SGHAT, CDR2 FQDESV (reference sequence). The CDR3 here is CASSLTIGTGNSGANVLTF. The DNA of the CDR3 is TGTGCCAGCAGCCTGACAATCGGGACAGGGAACTCTGGGGCCAACGTCCTGACTTTC.

This clonotype was seen many times. The genes are TRBV7-3 and TRBJ1-1, with unresolved D. V dropped 2 bases and J dropped 4 bases, with 17 bases sitting between them. This CDR3 is 16 amino acids long. Germline lookup yields CDR1 SGHTA and CDR2 FQGTGA. CDR3 residues: CASSLSGEGLGTEAFF. In DNA, the CDR3 is TGTGCCAGCAGCTTATCTGGGGAGGGATTGGGCACTGAAGCTTTCTTT. The variable domain in full, with the rest retrieved from reference TRBV7-3 and TRBJ1-1, is GAGVSQTPSNKVTEKGKYVELRCDPISGHTALYWYRQSLGQGPEFLIYFQGTGAADDSGLPNDRFFAVRPEGSVSTLKIQRTERGDSAVYLCASSLSGEGLGTEAFFGQGTRLTVV.

The chain recombines TRBV18 with TRBJ2-7, with TRBD1 matching over 7 bases. Losses at the gene ends were 2 bases for V and 3 bases for J; bases not matched to a gene: 4. Germline V CDR1 and CDR2: KGHSH, LQKENI. The CDR3 is 14 amino acids. The CDR3 nucleotides read TGTGCCAGCTCACCAGGGACAGACTACTACGAGCAGTACTTC. This gives the protein CASSPGTDYYEQYF.

The sample holds many counts of this clonotype. V gene TRBV28 combines with J gene TRBJ1-1; D unresolved. The CDR3 runs to 14 residues. The V end was cut by 6 bases, the J end by 1 base, with 12 bases between. Germline V gene lookup returns CDR1 MDHEN and CDR2 SYDVKM. The CDR3, as DNA: TGTGCCAGCAGAGCCACACTACCGAACACTGAAGCTTTCTTT. Amino acid sequence: CASRATLPNTEAFF.

At least ten counts were recorded for this clonotype. CDR3 in amino acids: CAISKIQGAGETQYF. The CDR3 DNA sequence: TGTGCCATCAGCAAAATACAGGGGGCTGGAGAGACCCAGTACTTC. The chain recombines TRBV10-3 with TRBJ2-5; 9 bases fit TRBD1. J gave up 4 bases and V 6 bases, and 9 bases lay outside the gene matches. The CDR3 has 15 residues. Germline V gives CDR1 ENHRY, CDR2 SYGVKD.

V gene TRBV12-3 or TRBV12-4 combines with J gene TRBJ2-2; D is perhaps TRBD1 or TRBD2 (5 bases each). The CDR3 loop spans 15 amino acids. The V gene lost 6 bases and the J gene lost 8 bases, with 19 bases spanning the gap. CDR3: CASSLGVVSRGELFF. CDR3 nucleotide sequence: TGTGCCAGCAGCTTGGGGGTCGTCAGCAGAGGGGAGCTGTTTTTT.

This clonotype has at least ten counts. The V call is TRBV18, the J call TRBJ1-2; 7 bases fit TRBD1. Germline CDR1 and CDR2: KGHSH and LQKENI. This CDR3 comprises 13 residues. V trimming: 8 bases; J trimming: 3 bases; junction bases outside the gene matches: 6. CDR3 DNA: TGTGCCAGCAGCCCAGGGACAGACTATGGCTACACCTTC. Amino acids: CASSPGTDYGYTF.

This clonotype was observed many times. The V and J genes are TRBV6-1 and TRBJ2-2; TRBD1 matches 8 bases. The CDR3 is 15 amino acids. J lost 8 bases, V lost 1 base, and 6 bases had no gene match. Germline-derived CDR1 and CDR2 are MNHNS and SASEGT. CDR3: CASSEGPGGLGELFF. Here the CDR3 DNA reads TGTGCCAGCAGTGAAGGGCCAGGGGGCTTGGGGGAGCTGTTTTTT.

This chain links TRBV12-3 or TRBV12-4 with TRBJ2-5; no definite D call. This CDR3 is 18 amino acids long. Trimming shortened V by 7 bases and J by 1 base, and 25 bases separated the two germline ends. CDR3 nucleotides: TGTGCCAGCACTCCACATCTGGGCTCGAACACTGGCCAAGAGACCCAGTACTTC. Translating gives CASTPHLGSNTGQETQYF.